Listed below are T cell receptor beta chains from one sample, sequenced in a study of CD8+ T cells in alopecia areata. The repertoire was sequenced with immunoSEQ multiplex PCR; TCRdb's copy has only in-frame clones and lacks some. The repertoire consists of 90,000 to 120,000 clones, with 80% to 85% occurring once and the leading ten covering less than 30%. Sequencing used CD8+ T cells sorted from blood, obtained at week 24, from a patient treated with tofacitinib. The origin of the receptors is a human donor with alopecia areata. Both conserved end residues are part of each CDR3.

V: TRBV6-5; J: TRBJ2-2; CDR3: CASLGYQGAGELFF
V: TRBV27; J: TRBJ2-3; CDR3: CASSSNPGQANTDTQYF
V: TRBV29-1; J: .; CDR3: CSVELDRGGYEQYF
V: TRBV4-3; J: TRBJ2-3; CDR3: CASSQGMGGGTDTQYF
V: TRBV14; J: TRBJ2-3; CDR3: CASSQESSSPIPTDTQYF
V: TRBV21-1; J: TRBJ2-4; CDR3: CASSRGGQGCGNIQYF
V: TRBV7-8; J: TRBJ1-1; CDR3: CASSFSSGGKTEAFF
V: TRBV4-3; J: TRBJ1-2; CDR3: CASSPELGSAYGYTF
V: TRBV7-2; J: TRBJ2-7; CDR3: CASSPGTSGGTSYEQYF
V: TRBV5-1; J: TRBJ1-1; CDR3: CASSLGQGASNGAFF
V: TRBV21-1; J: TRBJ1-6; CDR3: CASRRGDNSPLHF
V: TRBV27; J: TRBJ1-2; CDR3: CASSLSGGAGINNYGYTF
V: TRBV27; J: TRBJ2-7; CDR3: CASSPGTGNYEQYF
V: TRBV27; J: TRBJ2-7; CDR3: CASSFRGTLYEQYF
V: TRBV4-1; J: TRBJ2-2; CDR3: CASSLRDSNTGELFF
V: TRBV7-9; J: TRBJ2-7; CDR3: CASSLAQGRFYEQYF
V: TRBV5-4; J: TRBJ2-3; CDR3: CASSPSLESTDTQYF
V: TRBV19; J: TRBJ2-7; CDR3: CASMERGSYEQYF
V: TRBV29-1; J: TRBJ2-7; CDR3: CSVIQGTSYEQYF
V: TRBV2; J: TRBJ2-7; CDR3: CASSGRDRVRCF
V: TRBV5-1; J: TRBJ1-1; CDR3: CASSYGTGGNTEAFF
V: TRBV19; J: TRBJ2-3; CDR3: CASSIVWTGTDTQYF
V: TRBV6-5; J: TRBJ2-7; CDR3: CASSYEGGYEQYF
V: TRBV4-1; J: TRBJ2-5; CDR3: CASSQGRTDQETQYF
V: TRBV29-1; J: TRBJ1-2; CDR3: CSVGLDGSYGYTF
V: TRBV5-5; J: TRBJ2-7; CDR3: CASSRSTGYEQYF
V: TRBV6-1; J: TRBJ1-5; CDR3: CASMDRGSNQPQHF
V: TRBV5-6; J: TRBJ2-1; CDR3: CASSFIGTTDEQFF
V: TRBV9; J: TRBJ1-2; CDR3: CASSSSRDYGYTF
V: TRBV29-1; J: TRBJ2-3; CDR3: CSVIFGGGDTQYF
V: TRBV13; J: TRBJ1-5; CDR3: CASSSGRGNQPQHF
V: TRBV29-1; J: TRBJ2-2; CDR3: CSVEDPTGGNTGELFF
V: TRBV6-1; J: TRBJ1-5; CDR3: CASSEAAGRVDQPQHF
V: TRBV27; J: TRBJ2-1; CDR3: CASSFYNEQFF
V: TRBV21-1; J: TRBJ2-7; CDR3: CASPRDRDHEQYF
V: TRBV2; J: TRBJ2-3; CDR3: CASSEAQAIHTDTQYF
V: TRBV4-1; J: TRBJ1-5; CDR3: CASSQGTNQPQHF
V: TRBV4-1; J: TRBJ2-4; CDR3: CASSQRQGAKNIQYF
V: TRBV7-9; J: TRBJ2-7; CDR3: CASSPRDRVNEQYF
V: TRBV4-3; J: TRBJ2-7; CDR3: CASSQEGNEQYF
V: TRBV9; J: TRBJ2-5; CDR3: CASSDGAGYQETQYF
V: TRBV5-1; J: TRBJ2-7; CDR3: CASSLVVNTYEQYF
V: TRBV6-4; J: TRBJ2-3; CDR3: CASSDSGSSAQYF
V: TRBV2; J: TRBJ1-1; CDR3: CASSEAGVGVNTEAFF
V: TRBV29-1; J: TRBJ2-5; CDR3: CSVEQGGVYQETQYF
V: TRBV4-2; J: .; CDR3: CASSQEAAAATYEQYF
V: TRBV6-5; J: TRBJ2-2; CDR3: CASSYLLAGELFF
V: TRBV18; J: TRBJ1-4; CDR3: CASSNQGAPGEKLFF
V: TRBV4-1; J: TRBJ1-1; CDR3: CASSHSPGTGNTEAFF
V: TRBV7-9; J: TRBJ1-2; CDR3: CASSPTRQGERGYTF
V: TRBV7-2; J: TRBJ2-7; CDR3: CASSKRDGSYEQYF
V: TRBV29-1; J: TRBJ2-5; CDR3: CSVAGREVQETQYF
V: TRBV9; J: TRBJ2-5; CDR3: CASSPSGAQETQYF
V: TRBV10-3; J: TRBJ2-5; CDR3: CAISGTSRPGETQYF
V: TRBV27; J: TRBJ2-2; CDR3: CASSSTSGGTGELFF
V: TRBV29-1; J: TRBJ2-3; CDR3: CSVTQWDTQYF